The clone carrying this TCR beta chain was found many times. V lost 5 bases to trimming and J lost 1 base; unmatched junction nucleotides: 8. The germline V gene has CDR1 SGHAT and CDR2 FQNNGV. The CDR3 length is 16 residues. Cells sorted as Tregs were CD4+, CD25+ and CD127-/low. TCRdb reanalysed the 5' RACE reads using MiXCR and keeps one entry per CDR3 protein. The table lists some 32,000 distinct CDR3 sequences, 20% to 30% of them singletons, with 2% to 2.5% in the top ten. Input material: tumor-infiltrating Tregs sorted from the breast tumor. The clonotype was recovered from a female donor with breast cancer. V usage is TRBV11-2 and J usage is TRBJ2-1, with 7 bases lining up with TRBD2. The CDR3 DNA sequence: TGTGCCAGCAGCCTAGGGCGGGGGAGTTCCTACAATGAGCAGTTCTTC. Encoded protein: CASSLGRGSSYNEQFF.